Included here is one T cell receptor (beta chain) sequence, with context. Its antigen is still unknown. The V gene end was trimmed by 3 bases and the J gene end by 7 bases; junction bases not matched to a gene: 9. CDR1 LGHDT and CDR2 YNNKEL come from the germline V gene (reference sequence). This CDR3 contains 16 residues. The data were taken from a study of blood T cells in healthy people across ages. Each donor gave around 9.6 milliliters of peripheral blood. Using a J-beta primer mix together with a sample-barcoded 5' primer, a second PCR was run for roughly 7 to 11 cycles. TCRdb called the 5' RACE reads again in MiXCR, with one record for every CDR3 protein. Of about 1 million distinct CDR3 sequences in the sample, under 45% were seen once. Study-wide findings and caveats: Unknown donor CMV status possibly confounded expanded clonotype changes.

This chain uses TRBV3-1 with TRBJ2-7; 13 positions match TRBD2. Specimen: blood. The origin of this receptor is a woman aged 60 to 75 in good health. The CDR3 protein is CASSQGLAGFYNEQYF. DNA of the CDR3: TGTGCCAGCAGCCAGGGACTAGCGGGATTCTACAATGAGCAGTACTTC.